This T cell receptor beta chain was obtained from a study of shared clonotypes between healthy human individuals. Findings and caveats of the study: Approximately 4.5% was the fraction of naive CD4 clonotypes found shared across several donors.

Concerning this clone itself: Antigen specificity is unknown.

Positive CCR7 selection of CD45RO-negative cells yielded the naive CD8 cells, and terminally differentiated effector memory CD45RA+ cells were excluded. This CDR3 region has 11 residues. V shed 8 bases and J shed 4 bases, with 6 bases lying between them. Germline-derived CDR1 and CDR2 are LGHNA and YSLEER. The repertoire was sequenced with immunoSEQ multiplex PCR; TCRdb's copy has only in-frame clones and lacks some. The table records about 870,000 clones, almost 95% of them present only once. The sequence derives from a man aged 30 to 39 in good health. The chain recombines TRBV4-3 with TRBJ2-1; D gene ambiguous. The sequenced sample consisted of naive CD8+ T cells sorted from blood. The DNA of the CDR3 is TGCGCCAGCGGGCAGTACAATGAGCAGTTCTTC. Translating it yields CASGQYNEQFF.